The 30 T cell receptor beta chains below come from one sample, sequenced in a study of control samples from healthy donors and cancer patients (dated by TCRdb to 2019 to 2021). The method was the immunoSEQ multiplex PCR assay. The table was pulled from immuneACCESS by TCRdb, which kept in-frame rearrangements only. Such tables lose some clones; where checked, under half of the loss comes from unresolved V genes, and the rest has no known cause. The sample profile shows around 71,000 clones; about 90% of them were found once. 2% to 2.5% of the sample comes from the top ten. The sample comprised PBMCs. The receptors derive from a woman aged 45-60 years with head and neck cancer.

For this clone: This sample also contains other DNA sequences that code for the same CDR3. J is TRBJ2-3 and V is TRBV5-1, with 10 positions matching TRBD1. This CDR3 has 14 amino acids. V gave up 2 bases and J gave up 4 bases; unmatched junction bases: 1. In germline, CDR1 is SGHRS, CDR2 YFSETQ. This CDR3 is CASSLGTGADTQYF. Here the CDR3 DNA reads TGCGCCAGCAGCTTAGGGACAGGGGCAGATACGCAGTATTTT.

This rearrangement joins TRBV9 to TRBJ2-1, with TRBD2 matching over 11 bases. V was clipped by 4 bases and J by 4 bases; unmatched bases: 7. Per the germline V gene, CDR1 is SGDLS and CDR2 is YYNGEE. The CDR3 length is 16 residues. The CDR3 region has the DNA TGTGCCAGCAGCCCGCCAGGGACTAGCGGTTACAATGAGCAGTTCTTC. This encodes CASSPPGTSGYNEQFF.

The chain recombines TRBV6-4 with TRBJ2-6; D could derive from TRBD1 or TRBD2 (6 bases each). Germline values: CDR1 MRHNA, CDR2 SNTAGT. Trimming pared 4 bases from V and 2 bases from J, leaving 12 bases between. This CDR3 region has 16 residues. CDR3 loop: CASSARGGTGANVLTF. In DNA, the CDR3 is TGTGCCAGCAGTGCACGAGGGGGGACTGGGGCCAACGTCCTGACTTTC.

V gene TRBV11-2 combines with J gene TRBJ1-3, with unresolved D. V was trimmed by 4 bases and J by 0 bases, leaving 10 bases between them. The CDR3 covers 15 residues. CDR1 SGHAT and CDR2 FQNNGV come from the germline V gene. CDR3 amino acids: CASSYTAGSGNTIYF. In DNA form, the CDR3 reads TGTGCCAGCAGCTACACGGCAGGCTCTGGAAACACCATATATTTT.

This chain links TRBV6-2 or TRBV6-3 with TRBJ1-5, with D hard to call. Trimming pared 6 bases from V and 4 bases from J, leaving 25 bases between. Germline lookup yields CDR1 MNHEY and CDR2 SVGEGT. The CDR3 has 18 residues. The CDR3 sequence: CASSHEDGRILVNQPQHF. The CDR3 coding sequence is TGTGCCAGCAGCCACGAGGACGGCAGAATCTTAGTTAATCAGCCCCAGCATTTT.

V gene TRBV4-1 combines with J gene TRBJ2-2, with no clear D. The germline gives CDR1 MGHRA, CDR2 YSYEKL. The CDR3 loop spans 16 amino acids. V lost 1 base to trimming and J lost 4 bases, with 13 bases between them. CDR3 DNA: TGCGCCAGCAGCCAAGTGAGTTCTCCGAGCACCGGGGAGCTGTTTTTT. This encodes CASSQVSSPSTGELFF.

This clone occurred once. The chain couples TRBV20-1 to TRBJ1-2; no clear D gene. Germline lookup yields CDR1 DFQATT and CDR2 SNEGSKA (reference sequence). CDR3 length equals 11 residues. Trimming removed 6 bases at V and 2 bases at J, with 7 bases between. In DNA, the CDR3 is TGCAGTGCGTGGACCAACTATGGCTACACCTTC. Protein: CSAWTNYGYTF.

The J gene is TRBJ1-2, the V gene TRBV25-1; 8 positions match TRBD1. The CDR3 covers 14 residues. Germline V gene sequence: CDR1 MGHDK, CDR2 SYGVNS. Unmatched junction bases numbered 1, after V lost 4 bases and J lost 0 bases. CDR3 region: CASSGTGSNYGYTF. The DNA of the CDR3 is TGTGCCAGCAGTGGGACAGGGTCTAACTATGGCTACACCTTC.

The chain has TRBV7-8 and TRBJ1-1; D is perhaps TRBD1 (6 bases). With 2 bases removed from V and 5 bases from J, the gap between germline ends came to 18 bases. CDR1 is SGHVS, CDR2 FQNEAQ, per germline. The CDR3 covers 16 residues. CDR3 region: CASSLRGVGAITEAFF. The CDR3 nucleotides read TGTGCCAGCAGCTTAAGAGGGGTGGGGGCGATTACTGAAGCTTTCTTT.

CDR3 amino acids: CATSRDWPGQGASGYGYTF. CDR3 coding DNA: TGTGCCACCAGCAGAGATTGGCCGGGACAGGGGGCGAGTGGCTATGGCTACACCTTC. This chain connects TRBV15 to TRBJ1-2; 12 bases match TRBD1. The germline gives CDR1 LNHNV, CDR2 YYDKDF (reference sequence). The CDR3 runs to 19 residues. V trimming: 0 bases; J trimming: 4 bases; junction bases outside the gene matches: 12.

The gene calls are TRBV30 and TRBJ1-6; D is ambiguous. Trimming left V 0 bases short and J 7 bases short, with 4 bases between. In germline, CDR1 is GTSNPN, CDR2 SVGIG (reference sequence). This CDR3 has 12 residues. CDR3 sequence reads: CAWSVLNSPLHF. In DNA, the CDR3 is TGTGCCTGGAGTGTCCTCAATTCACCCCTCCACTTT. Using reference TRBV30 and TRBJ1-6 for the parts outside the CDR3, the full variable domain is SQTIHQWPATLVQPVGSPLSLECTVEGTSNPNLYWYRQAAGRGLQLLFYSVGIGQISSEVPQNLSASRPQDRQFILSSKKLLLSDSGFYLCAWSVLNSPLHFGNGTRLTVT.

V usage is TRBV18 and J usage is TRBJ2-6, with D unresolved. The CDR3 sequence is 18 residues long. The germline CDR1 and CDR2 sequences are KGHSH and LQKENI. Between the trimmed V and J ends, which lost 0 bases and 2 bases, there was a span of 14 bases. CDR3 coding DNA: TGTGCCAGCTCACCACCGGAGATCTGGGGTACTGGGGCCAACGTCCTGACTTTC. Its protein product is CASSPPEIWGTGANVLTF. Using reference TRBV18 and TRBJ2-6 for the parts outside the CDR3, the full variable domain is NAGVMQNPRHLVRRRGQEARLRCSPMKGHSHVYWYRQLPEEGLKFMVYLQKENIIDESGMPKERFSAEFPKEGPSILRIQQVVRGDSAAYFCASSPPEIWGTGANVLTFGAGSRLTVL.

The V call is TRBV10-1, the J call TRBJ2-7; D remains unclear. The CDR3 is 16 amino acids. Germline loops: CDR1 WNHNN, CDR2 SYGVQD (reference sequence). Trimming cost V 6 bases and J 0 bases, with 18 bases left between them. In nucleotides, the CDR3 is TGCGCCAGCAGCGGTGGACGGAGACACAGCTCCTACGAGCAGTACTTC. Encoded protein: CASSGGRRHSSYEQYF.

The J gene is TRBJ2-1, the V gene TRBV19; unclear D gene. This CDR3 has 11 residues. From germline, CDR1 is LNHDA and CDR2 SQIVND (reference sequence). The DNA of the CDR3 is TGTGTCACGGTGTCCTACAATGAGCAGTTCTTC. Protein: CVTVSYNEQFF.

The chain's CDR3 is CASSWISYEQYF. The CDR3 coding sequence is TGTGCCAGCAGCTGGATCTCCTACGAGCAGTACTTC. The chain combines TRBV7-2 with TRBJ2-7; D ambiguous. The CDR3 is 12 residues long. CDR1 is SGHTA, CDR2 FQGNSA, per germline. Trimming shortened V by 4 bases and J by 0 bases, and 4 bases separated the two germline ends.

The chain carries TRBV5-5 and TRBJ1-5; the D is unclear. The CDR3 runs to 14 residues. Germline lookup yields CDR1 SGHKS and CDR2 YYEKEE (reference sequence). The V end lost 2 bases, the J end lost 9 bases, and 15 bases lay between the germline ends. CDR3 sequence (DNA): TGTGCCAGCAGCTTTCGAGGGTGGTCTGGGCCCCAGCATTTT. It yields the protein CASSFRGWSGPQHF.

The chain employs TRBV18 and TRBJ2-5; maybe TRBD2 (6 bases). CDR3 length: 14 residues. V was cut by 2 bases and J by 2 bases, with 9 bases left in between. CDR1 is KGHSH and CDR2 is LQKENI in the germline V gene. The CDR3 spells CASSPGGRQETQYF. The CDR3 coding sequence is TGTGCCAGCTCACCAGGAGGGAGACAAGAGACCCAGTACTTC.

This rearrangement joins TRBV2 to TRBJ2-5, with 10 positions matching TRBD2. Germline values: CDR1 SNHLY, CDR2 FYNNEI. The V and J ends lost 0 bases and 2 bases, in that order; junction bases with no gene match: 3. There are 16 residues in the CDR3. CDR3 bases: TGTGCCAGCAGTGAAGCCAGTAGCGGGGGGCAAGAGACCCAGTACTTC. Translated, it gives CASSEASSGGQETQYF.

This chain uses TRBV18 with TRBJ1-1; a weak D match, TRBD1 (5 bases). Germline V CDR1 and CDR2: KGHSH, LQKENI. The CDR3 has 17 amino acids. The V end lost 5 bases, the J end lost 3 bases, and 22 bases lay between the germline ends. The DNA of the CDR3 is TGTGCCAGCTCAGATATGGACGGGGTGGGACGGGACACTGAAGCTTTCTTT. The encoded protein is CASSDMDGVGRDTEAFF.

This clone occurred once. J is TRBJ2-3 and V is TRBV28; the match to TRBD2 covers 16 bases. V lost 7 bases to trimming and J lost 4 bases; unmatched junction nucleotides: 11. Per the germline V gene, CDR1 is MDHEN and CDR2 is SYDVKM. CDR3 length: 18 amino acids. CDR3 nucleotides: TGTGCCAGCACCTTATGGGCCGGGACTAGCGGGGGGGCAGATACGCAGTATTTT. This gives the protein CASTLWAGTSGGADTQYF.

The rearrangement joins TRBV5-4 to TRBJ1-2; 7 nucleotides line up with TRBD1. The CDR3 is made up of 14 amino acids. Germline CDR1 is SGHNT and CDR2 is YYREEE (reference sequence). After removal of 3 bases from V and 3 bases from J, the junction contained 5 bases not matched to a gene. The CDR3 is CASSSGTDYYGYTF. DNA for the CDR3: TGTGCCAGCAGCTCCGGGACAGATTACTATGGCTACACCTTC.

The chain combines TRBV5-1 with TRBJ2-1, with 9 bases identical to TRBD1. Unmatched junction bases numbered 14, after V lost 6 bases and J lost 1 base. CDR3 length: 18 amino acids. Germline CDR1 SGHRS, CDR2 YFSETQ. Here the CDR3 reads CASTYILAGTGSYNEQFF. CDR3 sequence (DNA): TGCGCCAGCACCTACATACTTGCCGGGACAGGGTCCTACAATGAGCAGTTCTTC.

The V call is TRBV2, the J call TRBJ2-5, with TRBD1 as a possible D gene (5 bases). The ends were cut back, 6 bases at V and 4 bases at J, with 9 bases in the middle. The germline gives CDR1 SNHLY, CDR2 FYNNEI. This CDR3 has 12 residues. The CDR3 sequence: CASSPGRETQYF. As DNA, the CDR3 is TGTGCCAGCAGCCCAGGGCGAGAGACCCAGTACTTC.

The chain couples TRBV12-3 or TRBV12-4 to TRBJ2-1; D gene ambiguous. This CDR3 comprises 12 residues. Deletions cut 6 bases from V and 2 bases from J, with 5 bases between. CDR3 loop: CASSRPYNEQFF. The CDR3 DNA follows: TGTGCCAGCAGCCGCCCCTACAATGAGCAGTTCTTC.

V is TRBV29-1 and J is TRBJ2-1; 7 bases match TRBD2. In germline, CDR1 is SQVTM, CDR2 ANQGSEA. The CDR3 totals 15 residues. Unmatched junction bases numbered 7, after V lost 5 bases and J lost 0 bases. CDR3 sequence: CSVSPGGSSYNEQFF. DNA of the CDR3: TGCAGCGTTTCCCCCGGGGGGAGCTCCTACAATGAGCAGTTCTTC.

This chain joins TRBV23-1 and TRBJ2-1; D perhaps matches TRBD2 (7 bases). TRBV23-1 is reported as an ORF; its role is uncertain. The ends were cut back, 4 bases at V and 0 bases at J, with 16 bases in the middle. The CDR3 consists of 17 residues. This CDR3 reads CASSPARGPSSYNEQFF. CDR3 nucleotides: TGCGCCAGCAGTCCTGCGCGGGGGCCTAGCTCCTACAATGAGCAGTTCTTC.

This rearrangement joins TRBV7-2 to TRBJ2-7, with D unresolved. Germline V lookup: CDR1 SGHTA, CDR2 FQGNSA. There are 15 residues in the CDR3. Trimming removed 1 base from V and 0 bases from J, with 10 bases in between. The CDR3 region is CASSLGFGPSYEQYF. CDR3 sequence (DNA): TGTGCCAGCAGCTTAGGGTTTGGGCCCTCCTACGAGCAGTACTTC.

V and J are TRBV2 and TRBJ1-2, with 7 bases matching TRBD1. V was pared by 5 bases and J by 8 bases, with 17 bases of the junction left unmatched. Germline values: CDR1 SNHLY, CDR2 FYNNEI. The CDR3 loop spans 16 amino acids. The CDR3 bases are TGTGCCAGCAGTCTGGGGGGGACAGATGCTTTAAAGGGCTACACCTTC. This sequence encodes CASSLGGTDALKGYTF. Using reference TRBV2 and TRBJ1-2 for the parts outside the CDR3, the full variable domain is EPEVTQTPSHQVTQMGQEVILRCVPISNHLYFYWYRQILGQKVEFLVSFYNNEISEKSEIFDDQFSVERPDGSNFTLKIRSTKLEDSAMYFCASSLGGTDALKGYTFGSGTRLTVV.

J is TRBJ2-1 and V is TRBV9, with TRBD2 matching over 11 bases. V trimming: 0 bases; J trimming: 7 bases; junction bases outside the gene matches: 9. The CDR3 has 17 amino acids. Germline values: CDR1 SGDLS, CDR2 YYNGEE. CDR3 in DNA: TGTGCCAGCAGCGTAGACCTAGCGGGGGGCCTTTCTAATGAGCAGTTCTTC. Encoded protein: CASSVDLAGGLSNEQFF. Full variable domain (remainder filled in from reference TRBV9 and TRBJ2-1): DSGVTQTPKHLITATGQRVTLRCSPRSGDLSVYWYQQSLDQGLQFLIQYYNGEERAKGNILERFSAQQFPDLHSELNLSSLELGDSALYFCASSVDLAGGLSNEQFFGPGTRLTVL.

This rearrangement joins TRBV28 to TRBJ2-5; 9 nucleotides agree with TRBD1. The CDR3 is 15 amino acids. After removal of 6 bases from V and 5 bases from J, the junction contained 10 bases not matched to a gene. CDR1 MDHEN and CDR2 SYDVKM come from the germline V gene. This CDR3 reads CASRSPGQGWETQYF. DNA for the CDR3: TGTGCCAGCAGATCCCCTGGACAGGGGTGGGAGACCCAGTACTTC.